The clone carrying this T cell receptor (beta chain) was counted a single time. The data stem from a study of CD8+CD57+ T cells in acquired aplastic anemia. The study profiled TCR beta VDJ and CDR3 using genomic DNA as template. TCRdb ran MiXCR on the reads and lists one entry per CDR3 protein. Here the sample spans about 120,000 distinct CDR3 sequences, under 60% being singletons. This CDR3 contains 14 residues. In germline, CDR1 is LNHDA, CDR2 SQIVND (reference sequence). Deletions cut 6 bases from V and 1 base from J, with 11 bases between. Sequenced patients had shown CD8+CD57+ cell expansion by flow cytometry.

Sequenced sample: sorted CD4+, CD8+, or CD8+CD57+ T cells (not recorded which) from PBMCs. The chain recombines TRBV19 with TRBJ2-3; unclear D gene. This receptor was obtained from a human donor with aplastic anemia. CDR3 protein: CASRVGMGTDTQYF. In DNA, the CDR3 is TGTGCCAGTAGAGTGGGGATGGGCACAGATACGCAGTATTTT.